This T cell receptor beta chain was recorded in a study of Ad26.COV2.S vaccination and SARS-CoV-2 variants. Looked up from germline, CDR1 is MNHNY and CDR2 is SVGAGI (reference sequence). Trimming at V came to 6 bases and at J to 5 bases, leaving 5 bases not matched to a gene. The CDR3 totals 13 residues. Regarding treatment: around 19 received Ad26.COV2.S at low or high dose, single or two shots; several received placebo; per-sample allocation not given. Sampling occurred on day 63 after the first vaccine or placebo injection. Method: immunoSEQ multiplex PCR; TCRdb's copy keeps in-frame clones and lacks some. The data show 240,000 or so clones, with around 87% seen just once and roughly a tenth held by the top ten.

This receptor was obtained from a person between 18 and 65 years old who received the Ad26.COV2.S COVID-19 vaccine or a placebo. The sequencing here drew on peripheral blood, taken in a trial of Ad26.COV2.S vaccine versus placebo. The genes are TRBV6-6 and TRBJ2-5; TRBD1 matches 8 bases. DNA for the CDR3: TGTGCCAGCAGCTTGAACAGGGGGGAGACCCAGTACTTC. Its translation: CASSLNRGETQYF.